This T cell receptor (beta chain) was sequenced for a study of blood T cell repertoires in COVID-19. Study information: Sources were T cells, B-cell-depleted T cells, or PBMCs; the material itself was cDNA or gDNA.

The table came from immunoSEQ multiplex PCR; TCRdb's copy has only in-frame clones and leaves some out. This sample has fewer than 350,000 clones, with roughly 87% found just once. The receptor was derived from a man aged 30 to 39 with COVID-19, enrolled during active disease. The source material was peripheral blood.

CDR3 in amino acids: CASSFTGTTYGYTF. The CDR3 bases are TGTGCCAGTTCCTTTACCGGGACAACCTATGGCTACACCTTC. V and J are TRBV19 and TRBJ1-2; maybe TRBD1 (6 bases). Trimming shortened V by 8 bases and J by 4 bases, and 17 bases separated the two germline ends. This CDR3 is built from 14 residues. Germline CDR1 reads LNHDA; CDR2 reads SQIVND (reference sequence).